Below are 11 T cell receptor beta chains sequenced from a single sample in a study of shared clonotypes between healthy human individuals. The table came from immunoSEQ multiplex PCR; TCRdb's copy has only in-frame clones and leaves some out. This sample carries over a million clones, approximately 68% of them seen once, and the ten largest clones take about 1.5%. The sequencing sample was made of memory CD4+ T cells sorted from blood. Indicated subset: CD45RA-negative fraction. Receptors originate from a man aged 18-30 years in good health.

This sequence joins TRBV10-3 and TRBJ2-2; 8 nucleotides agree with TRBD1. Germline loops: CDR1 ENHRY, CDR2 SYGVKD. V lost 4 bases to trimming and J lost 1 base; unmatched junction nucleotides: 2. This CDR3 region has 15 residues. The CDR3 is CAISGGTGNTGELFF. The CDR3 DNA reads as TGTGCCATCAGTGGTGGGACAGGGAACACCGGGGAGCTGTTTTTT.

A single count supports this clone. This may be a read error: a much more frequent sequence differs by one nucleotide. V usage is TRBV7-2 and J usage is TRBJ1-1, with D unresolved. The V end lost 1 base, the J end lost 1 base, and 7 bases lay between the germline ends. From germline, CDR1 is SGHTA and CDR2 FQGNSA. The length of the CDR3 is 14 residues. This chain's CDR3 is CASSLGGKNTEAFF. In nucleotides, the CDR3 is TGTGCCAGCAGCTTAGGCGGGAAGAACACTGAAGCTTTCTTT. Filled out from reference TRBV7-2 and TRBJ1-1, the complete variable domain reads GAGVSQSPSNKVTEKGKDVELRCDPISGHTALYWYRQSLGQGLEFLIYFQGNSAPDKSGLPSDRFSAERTGGSVSTLTIQRTQQEDSAVYLCASSLGGKNTEAFFGQGTRLTVV.

The chain joins TRBV9 to TRBJ1-2; D is undetermined. This CDR3 has 14 amino acids. Trimming removed 0 bases from V and 4 bases from J, with 10 bases in between. Germline V gene lookup returns CDR1 SGDLS and CDR2 YYNGEE. The DNA of the CDR3 is TGTGCCAGCAGCGTAGGAGAGGGCCTCTATGGCTACACCTTC. Its protein product is CASSVGEGLYGYTF.

The V call is TRBV7-9, the J call TRBJ1-6; a weak D match, TRBD1 (6 bases). Germline V lookup: CDR1 SEHNR, CDR2 FQNEAQ (reference sequence). The length of the CDR3 is 14 residues. V was trimmed by 4 bases and J by 10 bases, leaving 14 bases between them. CDR3 sequence: CASSSDQGRSPLHF. CDR3 DNA sequence: TGTGCCAGCAGCTCAGACCAGGGGCGATCACCCCTCCACTTT. The full variable domain, with the rest looked up from reference TRBV7-9 and TRBJ1-6, is DTGVSQNPRHKITKRGQNVTFRCDPISEHNRLYWYRQTLGQGPEFLTYFQNEAQLEKSRLLSDRFSAERPKGSFSTLEIQRTEQGDSAMYLCASSSDQGRSPLHFGNGTRLTVT.

Only one count was recorded for this clone. The chain combines TRBV5-6 with TRBJ1-1; no reliable D call. Germline values: CDR1 SGHDT, CDR2 YYEEEE. V lost 1 base and J 1 base, leaving 5 bases between the germline ends. The CDR3 loop spans 13 amino acids. CDR3 sequence reads: CASSLLQNTEAFF. DNA for the CDR3: TGTGCCAGCAGCTTGTTACAGAACACTGAAGCTTTCTTT.

J is TRBJ1-2 and V is TRBV28; a possible D gene is TRBD1 (5 bases). Germline-derived CDR1 and CDR2 are MDHEN and SYDVKM. Trimming stripped 4 bases from V and 3 bases from J, with 9 bases between. The CDR3 is made up of 13 amino acids. The CDR3 sequence: CASSSPTDYGYTF. The CDR3 DNA reads TGTGCCAGCAGTTCGCCGACAGACTATGGCTACACCTTC.

The V and J genes are TRBV6-6 and TRBJ2-7; unclear D gene. Trimming removed 10 bases from V and 3 bases from J, with 13 bases in between. The CDR3 spans 12 residues. CDR1 MNHNY and CDR2 SVGAGI come from the germline V gene (reference sequence). The DNA for the CDR3 is TGTGCCACCTCTTGGACCGACTACGAGCAGTACTTC. It codes for CATSWTDYEQYF.

Turning to this clone: A much larger clone sits a single nucleotide away, making a read error possible. The V gene is TRBV4-3, the J gene TRBJ1-1; D might be TRBD1 (6 bases). V lost 2 bases, J lost 3 bases, and 7 bases lay in between. Germline lookup yields CDR1 LGHNA and CDR2 YSLEER. The CDR3 sequence is 13 residues long. CDR3 DNA: TGCGCCAGCAGCCAATCAGGGGACACTGAAGCTTTCTTT. It encodes CASSQSGDTEAFF.

The chain carries TRBV4-2 and TRBJ2-7; 8 nucleotides align to TRBD2. This CDR3 contains 16 residues. The V gene end was trimmed by 1 base and the J gene end by 1 base; junction bases not matched to a gene: 6. The V gene's germline CDR1 is LGHNA and CDR2 YNFKEQ. DNA of the CDR3: TGTGCCAGCAGCCAAGCCTCGGGGGGGACATCCTACGAGCAGTACTTC. This gives the protein CASSQASGGTSYEQYF.

Comment on this clone: A single base separates this from a much larger clone, so it may be a read error. The chain links TRBV6-1 to TRBJ1-2, with D maybe TRBD1 (5 bases). The germline CDR1 and CDR2 sequences are MNHNS and SASEGT. Between the trimmed V and J ends, which lost 5 bases and 4 bases, there was a span of 17 bases. The CDR3 loop spans 15 amino acids. The CDR3 DNA reads as TGTGCCAGCAGTAATCGACAGAGGGCAGTCTATGGCTACACCTTC. Translation gives CASSNRQRAVYGYTF.

This clone was detected only once. V is TRBV5-1 and J is TRBJ2-7, with 7 nucleotides matching TRBD1. V lost 0 bases to trimming and J lost 3 bases; unmatched junction nucleotides: 6. The CDR3 contains 15 residues. Germline V CDR1 and CDR2: SGHRS, YFSETQ. CDR3 nucleotides: TGCGCCAGCAGCTTGGGTGGGACAGCTCACTACGAGCAGTACTTC. Its translation is CASSLGGTAHYEQYF.